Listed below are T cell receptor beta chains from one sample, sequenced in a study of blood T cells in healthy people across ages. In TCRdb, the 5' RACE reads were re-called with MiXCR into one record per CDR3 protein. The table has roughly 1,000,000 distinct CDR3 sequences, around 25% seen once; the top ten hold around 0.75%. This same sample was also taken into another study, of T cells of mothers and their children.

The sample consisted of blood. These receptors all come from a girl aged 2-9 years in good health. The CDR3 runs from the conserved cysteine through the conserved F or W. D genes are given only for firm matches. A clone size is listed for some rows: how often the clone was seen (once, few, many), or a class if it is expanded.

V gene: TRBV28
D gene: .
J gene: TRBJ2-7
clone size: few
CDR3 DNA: TGTGCCAGCAGTTCTCCTAGACAGTTACTGTACTTC
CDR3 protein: CASSSPRQLLYF

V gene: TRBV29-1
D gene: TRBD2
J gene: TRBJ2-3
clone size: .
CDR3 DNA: TGCAGCGTTGTCCGGGGGGGCCTAGATACGCAGTATTTT
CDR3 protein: CSVVRGGLDTQYF

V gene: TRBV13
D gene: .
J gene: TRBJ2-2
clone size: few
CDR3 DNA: TGTGCCAGCAGCCTATGGCCGGCGGAGCTGTTTTTT
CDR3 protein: CASSLWPAELFF

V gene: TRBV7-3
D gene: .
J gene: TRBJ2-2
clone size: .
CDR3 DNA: TGTGCCAGCAGCTCCTCCGAGGCCGGGGAGCTGTTTTTT
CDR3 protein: CASSSSEAGELFF

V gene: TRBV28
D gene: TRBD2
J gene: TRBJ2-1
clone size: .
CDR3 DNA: TGTGCCAGCAGTTTCCTAGCGGTCTACAATGAGCAGTTCTTC
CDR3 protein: CASSFLAVYNEQFF

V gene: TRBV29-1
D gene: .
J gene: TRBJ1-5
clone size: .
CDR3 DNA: TGCAGCGTTGTGATCCAGTCGGATCAGCCCCAGCATTTT
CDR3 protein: CSVVIQSDQPQHF

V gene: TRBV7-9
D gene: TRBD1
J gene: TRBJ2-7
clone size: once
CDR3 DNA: TGTGCCAGCAGCCCCGGGACAGGGGAAATCGAGTACTTC
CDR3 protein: CASSPGTGEIEYF

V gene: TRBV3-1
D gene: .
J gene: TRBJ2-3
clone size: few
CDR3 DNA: TGTGCCAGCAGCCAAGTTTGGGCAGGCACCACAGATACGCAGTATTTT
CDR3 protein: CASSQVWAGTTDTQYF

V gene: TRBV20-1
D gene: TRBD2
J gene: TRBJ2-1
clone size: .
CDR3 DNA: TGCAGTGCTGAACTAGCGGGAGTTCGTTACAATGAGCAGTTCTTC
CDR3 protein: CSAELAGVRYNEQFF

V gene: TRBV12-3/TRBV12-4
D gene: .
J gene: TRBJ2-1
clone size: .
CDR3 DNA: TGTGCCAGCACTTTTACCGGGACACCCTACAATGAGCAGTTCTTC
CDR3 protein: CASTFTGTPYNEQFF

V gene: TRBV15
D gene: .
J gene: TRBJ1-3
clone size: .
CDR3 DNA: TGTGCCACCAGCAGCGGGAGTAACCAGAACACCATATATTTT
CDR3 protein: CATSSGSNQNTIYF

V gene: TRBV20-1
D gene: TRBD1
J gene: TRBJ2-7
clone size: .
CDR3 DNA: TGCAGTGCTAATACAGGGGCCTACGAGCAGTACTTC
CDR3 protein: CSANTGAYEQYF

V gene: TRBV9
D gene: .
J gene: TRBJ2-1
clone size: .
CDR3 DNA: TGTGCCAGCAGCGGAGGGGGGTACGGTCCCCGCTCCTACAATGAGCAGTTCTTC
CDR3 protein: CASSGGGYGPRSYNEQFF

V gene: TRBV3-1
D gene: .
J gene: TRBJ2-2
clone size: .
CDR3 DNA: TGTGCCAGCAGCAAATGGACCGGAACGAACACCGGGGAGCTGTTTTTT
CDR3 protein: CASSKWTGTNTGELFF

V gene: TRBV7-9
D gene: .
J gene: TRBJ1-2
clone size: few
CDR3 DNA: TGTGCCAGCAGCTCCGGAAATCTCTATGGCTACACCTTC
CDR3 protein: CASSSGNLYGYTF

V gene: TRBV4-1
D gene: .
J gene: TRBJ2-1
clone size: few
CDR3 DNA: TGCGCCAGCAGCCCCCAGGACCCAGTCTACAACGAGCAGTTCTTC
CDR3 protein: CASSPQDPVYNEQFF

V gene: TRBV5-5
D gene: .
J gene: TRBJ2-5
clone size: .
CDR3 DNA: TGTGCCAGCAGCTCTTATGCTGAGACCCAGTACTTC
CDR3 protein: CASSSYAETQYF

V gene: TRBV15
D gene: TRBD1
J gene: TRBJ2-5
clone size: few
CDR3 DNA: TGTGCCACCAGCAGAGGTCAGGGACAGACAGTTCAAGAGACCCAGTACTTC
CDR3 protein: CATSRGQGQTVQETQYF